This T cell receptor beta chain was captured by sequencing in a study of CD8 T cells in Susac syndrome. Trimming removed 0 bases from V and 5 bases from J; junction bases left unmatched: 8. Per the germline V gene, CDR1 is DFQATT and CDR2 is SNEGSKA (reference sequence). CDR3 length: 15 amino acids. CD8+ and CD4+ T cells from blood underwent TCR beta sequencing, which was carried out in a high-throughput format. The multiple sclerosis controls comprised treatment-naive patients whose relapsing-remitting disease was stable or active. TEMRA cells were enriched by FACS, while CD8+ and CD4+ T cells were obtained through a negative isolation that was performed magnetically. Reverse transcription of roughly 0.45 to 1 ug RNA was performed with random hexamers. An immunoSEQ multiplex PCR generated amplified TCR beta CDR3 products spanning 54 Vbeta and 13 Jbeta. TCRdb ran MiXCR on the immunoSEQ multiplex PCR reads and lists one entry per CDR3 protein. Of 190,000 or so distinct CDR3 sequences listed, 90% to 95% are singletons.

The material sequenced was CD4+ T cells from PBMCs. The V gene is TRBV20-1, the J gene TRBJ2-7, with 9 bases that match TRBD2. This sequence was found in a human donor with multiple sclerosis. The CDR3 protein is CSARDLREGRNEQYF. The CDR3 region has the DNA TGCAGTGCTAGAGATTTGCGGGAGGGCCGCAACGAGCAGTACTTC.